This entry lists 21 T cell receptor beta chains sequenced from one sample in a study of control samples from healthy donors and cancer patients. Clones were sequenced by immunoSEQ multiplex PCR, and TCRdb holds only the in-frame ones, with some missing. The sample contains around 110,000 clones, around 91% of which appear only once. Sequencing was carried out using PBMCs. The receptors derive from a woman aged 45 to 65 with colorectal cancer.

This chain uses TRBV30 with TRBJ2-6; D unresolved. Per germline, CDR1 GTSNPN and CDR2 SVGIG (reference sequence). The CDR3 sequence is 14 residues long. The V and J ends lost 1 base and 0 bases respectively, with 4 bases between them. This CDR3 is CAWSDDSGANVLTF. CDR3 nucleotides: TGTGCCTGGAGTGACGACTCTGGGGCCAACGTCCTGACTTTC.

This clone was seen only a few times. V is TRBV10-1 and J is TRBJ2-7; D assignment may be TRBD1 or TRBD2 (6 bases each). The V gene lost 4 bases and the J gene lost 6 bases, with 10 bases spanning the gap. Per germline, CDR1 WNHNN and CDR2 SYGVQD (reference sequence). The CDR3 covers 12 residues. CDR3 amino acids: CASSASGAEQYF. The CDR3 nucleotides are TGCGCCAGCAGTGCCTCGGGGGCCGAGCAGTACTTC.

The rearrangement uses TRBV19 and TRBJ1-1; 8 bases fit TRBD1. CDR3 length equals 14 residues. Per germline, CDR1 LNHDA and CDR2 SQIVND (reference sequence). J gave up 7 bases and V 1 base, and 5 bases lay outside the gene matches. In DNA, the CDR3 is TGTGCCAGTAGTATAGCGGGACAGGAGGTTGAAGCTTTCTTT. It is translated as CASSIAGQEVEAFF.

CDR3 sequence reads: CASSGAGARGFGDPNQPQHF. The CDR3 nucleotides read TGTGCCAGCAGTGGGGCGGGGGCTCGAGGATTTGGGGACCCAAATCAGCCCCAGCATTTT. The rearrangement joins TRBV6-1 to TRBJ1-5, with D maybe TRBD1 (6 bases). V lost 4 bases and J 4 bases, leaving 29 bases between the germline ends. Germline loops: CDR1 MNHNS, CDR2 SASEGT. This CDR3 has 20 residues.

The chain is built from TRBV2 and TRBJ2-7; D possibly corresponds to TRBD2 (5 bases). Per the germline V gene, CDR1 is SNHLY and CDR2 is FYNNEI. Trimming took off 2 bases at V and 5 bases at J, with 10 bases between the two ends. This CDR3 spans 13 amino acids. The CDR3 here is CASSENEGHEQYF. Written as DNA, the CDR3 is TGTGCCAGCAGTGAAAACGAGGGCCACGAGCAGTACTTC.

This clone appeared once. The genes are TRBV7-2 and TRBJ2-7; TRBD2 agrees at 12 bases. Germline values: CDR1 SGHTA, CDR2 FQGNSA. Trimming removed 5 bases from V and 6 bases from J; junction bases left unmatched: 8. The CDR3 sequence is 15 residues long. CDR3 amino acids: CASSPRTSGMIEQYF. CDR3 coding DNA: TGTGCCAGCAGCCCACGGACTAGCGGGATGATCGAGCAGTACTTC.

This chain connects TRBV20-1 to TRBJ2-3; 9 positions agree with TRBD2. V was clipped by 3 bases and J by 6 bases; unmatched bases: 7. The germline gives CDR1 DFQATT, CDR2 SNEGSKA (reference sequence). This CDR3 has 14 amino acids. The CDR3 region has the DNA TGCAGTGCTAGTCCGAGCGGGAGGACTGATACGCAGTATTTT. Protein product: CSASPSGRTDTQYF.

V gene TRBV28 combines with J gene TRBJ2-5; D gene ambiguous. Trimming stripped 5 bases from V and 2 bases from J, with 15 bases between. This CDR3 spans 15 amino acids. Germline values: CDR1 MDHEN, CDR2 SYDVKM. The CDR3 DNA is TGTGCCAGCAGTCTGGCAGGCAGACGGCAAGAGACCCAGTACTTC. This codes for CASSLAGRRQETQYF.

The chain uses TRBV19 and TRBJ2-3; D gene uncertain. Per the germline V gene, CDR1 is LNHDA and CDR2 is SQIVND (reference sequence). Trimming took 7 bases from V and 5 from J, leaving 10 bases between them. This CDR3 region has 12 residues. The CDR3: CASKDSGDTQYF. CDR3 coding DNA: TGTGCCAGTAAGGATTCCGGAGATACGCAGTATTTT.

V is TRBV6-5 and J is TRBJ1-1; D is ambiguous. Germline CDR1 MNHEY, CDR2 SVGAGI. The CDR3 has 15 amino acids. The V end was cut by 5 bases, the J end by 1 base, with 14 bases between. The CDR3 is CASSMMVSGNTEAFF. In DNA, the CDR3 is TGTGCCAGCAGTATGATGGTTTCAGGGAACACTGAAGCTTTCTTT.

DNA for the CDR3: TGTGCCTGGCAGACAGGGGTAGTGACCTATAATTCACCCCTCCACTTT. Protein: CAWQTGVVTYNSPLHF. This sequence joins TRBV30 and TRBJ1-6; 8 bases fit TRBD1. With 5 bases clipped from V and 2 bases from J, the junction kept 8 bases outside the gene matches. Germline V lookup: CDR1 GTSNPN, CDR2 SVGIG (reference sequence). This CDR3 has 16 residues.

The CDR3 DNA follows: TGTGCCAGCAGCCTGAGGGACGAGCAGTACTTC. Protein sequence: CASSLRDEQYF. V is TRBV3-1 (or the pseudogene TRBV3-2) and J is TRBJ2-7, with D perhaps TRBD2 (5 bases). Trimming left V 4 bases short and J 5 bases short, with 6 bases between. Germline values: CDR1 LGHDT, CDR2 YNNKEL (reference sequence). There are 11 residues in the CDR3.

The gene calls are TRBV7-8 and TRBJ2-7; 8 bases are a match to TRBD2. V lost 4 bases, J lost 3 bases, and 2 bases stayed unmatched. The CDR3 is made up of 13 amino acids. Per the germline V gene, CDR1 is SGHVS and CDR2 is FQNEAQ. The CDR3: CASSSGTSYEQYF. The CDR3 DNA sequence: TGTGCCAGCAGCTCCGGGACTAGCTACGAGCAGTACTTC.

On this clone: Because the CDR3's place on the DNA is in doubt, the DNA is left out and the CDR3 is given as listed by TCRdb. The CDR3 here is CAIRGTSVPRAGTEAFF. The rearrangement uses TRBV10-3 and TRBJ1-1. The CDR3 has 17 amino acids, counting both end residues. Germline CDR1 is ENHRY and CDR2 is SYGVKD.

In nucleotides, the CDR3 is TGTGCCAGCAGTTACACCCCGGGAAACTATGGCTACACCTTC. It specifies CASSYTPGNYGYTF. The chain has TRBV6-5 and TRBJ1-2; D call uncertain. Germline assignment: CDR1 MNHEY and CDR2 SVGAGI. V was cut by 2 bases and J by 2 bases, with 9 bases left in between. This CDR3 is 14 amino acids long.

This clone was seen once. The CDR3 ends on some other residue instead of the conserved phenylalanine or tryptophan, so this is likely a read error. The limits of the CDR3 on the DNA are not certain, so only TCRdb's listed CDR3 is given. The CDR3: CASRTGTSGSLSL. This chain uses TRBV6-5 with TRBJ2-7; TRBD2, the table's D call, lacks a check against the DNA. Including both end residues, the CDR3 is 13 amino acids long. Germline V gives CDR1 MNHEY, CDR2 SVGAGI.

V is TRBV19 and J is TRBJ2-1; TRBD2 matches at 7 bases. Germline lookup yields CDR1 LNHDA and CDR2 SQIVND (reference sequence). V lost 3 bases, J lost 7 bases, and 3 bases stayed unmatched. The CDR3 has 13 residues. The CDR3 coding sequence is TGTGCCAGTAGTATGGTGCGGGAGAATGAGCAGTTCTTC. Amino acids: CASSMVRENEQFF.

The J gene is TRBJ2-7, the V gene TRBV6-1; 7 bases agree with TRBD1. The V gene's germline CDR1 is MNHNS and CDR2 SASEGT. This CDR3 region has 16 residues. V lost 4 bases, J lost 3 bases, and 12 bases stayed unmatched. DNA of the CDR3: TGTGCCAGCAGTGGAGAACAGGGGATCTCTTTCTACGAGCAGTACTTC. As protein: CASSGEQGISFYEQYF.

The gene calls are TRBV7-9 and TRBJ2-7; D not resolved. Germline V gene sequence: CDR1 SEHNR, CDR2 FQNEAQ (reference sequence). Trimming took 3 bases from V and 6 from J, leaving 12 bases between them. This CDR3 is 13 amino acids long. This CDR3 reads CASSLTEPLEQYF. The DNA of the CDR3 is TGTGCCAGCAGCTTGACGGAGCCTCTCGAGCAGTACTTC. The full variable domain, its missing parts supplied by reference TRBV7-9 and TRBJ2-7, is DTGVSQNPRHKITKRGQNVTFRCDPISEHNRLYWYRQTLGQGPEFLTYFQNEAQLEKSRLLSDRFSAERPKGSFSTLEIQRTEQGDSAMYLCASSLTEPLEQYFGPGTRLTVT.

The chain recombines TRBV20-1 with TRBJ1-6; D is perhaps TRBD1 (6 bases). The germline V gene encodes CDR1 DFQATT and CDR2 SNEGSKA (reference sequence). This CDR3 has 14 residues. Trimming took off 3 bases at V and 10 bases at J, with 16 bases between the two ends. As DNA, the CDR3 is TGCAGTGCTAGTCTAGGACAGAGCTTCTCACCCCTCCACTTT. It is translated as CSASLGQSFSPLHF.

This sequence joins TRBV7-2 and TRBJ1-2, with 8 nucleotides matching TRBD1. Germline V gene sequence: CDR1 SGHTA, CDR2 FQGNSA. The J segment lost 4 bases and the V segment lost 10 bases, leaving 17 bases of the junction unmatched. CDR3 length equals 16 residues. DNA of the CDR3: TGTGCCACAGAGCCGGACAGGGCGTTTGAGATCTATGGCTACACCTTC. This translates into CATEPDRAFEIYGYTF.